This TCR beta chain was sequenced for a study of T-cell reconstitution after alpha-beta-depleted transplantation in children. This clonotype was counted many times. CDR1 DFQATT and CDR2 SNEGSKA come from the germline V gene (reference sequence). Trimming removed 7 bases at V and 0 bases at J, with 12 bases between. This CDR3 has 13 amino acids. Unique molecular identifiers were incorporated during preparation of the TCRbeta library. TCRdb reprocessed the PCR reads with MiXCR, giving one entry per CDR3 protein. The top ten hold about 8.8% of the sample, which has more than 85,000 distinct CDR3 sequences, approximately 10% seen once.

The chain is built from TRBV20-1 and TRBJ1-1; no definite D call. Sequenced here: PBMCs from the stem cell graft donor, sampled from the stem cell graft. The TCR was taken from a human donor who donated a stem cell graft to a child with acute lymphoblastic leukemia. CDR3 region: CSGQENLNTEAFF. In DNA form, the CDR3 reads TGCAGTGGGCAGGAGAACTTGAACACTGAAGCTTTCTTT.